A single T cell receptor beta chain is shown here with its context. Its antigen is currently not known. No qualities accompany the bases; no much larger clone lies one base away. This specimen includes other DNA sequences encoding the same CDR3. The immunoSEQ Assay, a bias-controlled multiplex PCR, was used to amplify TCRbeta CDR3 regions from genomic DNA. In the paper's pipeline: Nucleated cell counts per sample were estimated from amplification of reference gene primers within the assay. Sequence reads were collapsed and filtered to measure the absolute abundance of every unique TCRbeta CDR3 rearrangement. For each sample, productive Simpson clonality was calculated by taking the square root of Simpson's diversity index across productive rearrangements. TCRdb limited this immuneACCESS table to in-frame rearrangements with V and J called. A share of clones is missing; checked studies link under half to unresolved V genes, and the rest is unexplained. V, J and clone size are taken as reported in that table, and D and trimming were inferred from the DNA itself. The table for this sample lists 320,000 or so clones; around 86% of them were counted only once. Clones ranked in the top ten supply 5.2% of the sample.

This specimen comes from a study of blood T cell repertoires in COVID-19 (TCRdb year 2020). General notes on the study: Samples from collaborators originated in the United States, Italy and Spain and spanned both the acute and convalescent phases of COVID-19. Where HLA class I and class II types were available, the types were taken from metadata supplied by the sample provider, not from assay-based typing. The repertoires were released in a freely available public database intended as a resource for research on the immune response to SARS-CoV-2. The dataset comprised deeply sampled blood TCRbeta repertoires from subjects exposed to, actively infected with, or recovered from COVID-19. The prospective study material was composed of cDNA or gDNA derived from T cells, B-cell-depleted T cells, or PBMCs. The samples were drawn from the first 160 participants of the ongoing ImmuneRACE study and from 1,254 subjects provided by 6 global collaborators. Sample metadata almost always included a de-identified subject ID, COVID-19 status, age in years and sex.

Participants in the prospective study were aged roughly 18 to 100 years, lived in approximately 26 United States geographic areas, and enrolled through a virtual design. Cohort assignment in the prospective study relied on participant-reported clinical history from a screening survey and a study questionnaire. ImmuneRACE Cohort 3 recovered participants were defined by two consecutive negative NP/OP PCR tests, healthcare professional clearance, or symptom resolution. Mobile phlebotomists in the prospective study collected whole blood, serum and a nasopharyngeal or oropharyngeal swab from every participant. Participants in the prospective study had the option to provide additional blood draws and questionnaires over an approximately 2-month period. Blood samples from the prospective study were shipped frozen or at room temperature prior to DNA extraction. What the study reported, not specific to this receptor: How much clinical and demographic metadata was included differed by source and by participant, and the metadata was provided uncurated.

Germline trimming amounts to 6 bases on V and 5 bases on J, with 6 as the count of junction bases outside the gene matches. The CDR3 starts with the cysteine, ends with the phenylalanine, and has 15 residues. Just CDR3 DNA is preserved here, 45 bases in frame from base 1. CDR1 and CDR2 were assigned from the germline V gene (reference sequence) as LNHDA and SQIVND. The material sequenced was PBMCs or T cells enriched from blood (not recorded which). The source of this sequence is a man between 60 and 70 years old who had recovered from COVID-19. This chain is built from TRBV19 and TRBJ2-2, and 10 bases in between align with TRBD2. The CDR3 region reads CASSRTSGTTGELFF. The nucleotides read TGTGCCAGTAGCAGGACTAGCGGTACGACCGGGGAGCTGTTTTTT.